Following are 14 T cell receptor beta chains from one sample sequenced in a study of Ad26.COV2.S vaccination and SARS-CoV-2 variants. Sample treatment: roughly 19 received Ad26.COV2.S at low or high dose, single or two shots; about 5 received placebo; per-sample allocation not given. On day 63 after the first injection, vaccine and placebo recipients gave samples. Libraries were prepared by immunoSEQ multiplex PCR; TCRdb keeps only in-frame clonotypes and omits some of them. The profile shows fewer than 400,000 clones, roughly 88% of them singletons. The sequencing used peripheral blood, collected in a trial of Ad26.COV2.S vaccine versus placebo. The receptors come from a person between 18 and 59 years old who received the Ad26.COV2.S COVID-19 vaccine or a placebo.

This chain uses TRBV27 with TRBJ1-6, with 7 nucleotides matching TRBD1. The CDR3 is 14 amino acids. Germline V CDR1 and CDR2: MNHEY, SMNVEV (reference sequence). The trim removed 3 bases at V and 7 bases at J, leaving 3 bases unmatched. CDR3 loop: CASSFQGENSPLHF. Here the CDR3 DNA reads TGTGCCAGCAGTTTTCAGGGGGAGAATTCACCCCTCCACTTT.

A single count supports this clone. V is TRBV10-3 and J is TRBJ2-2; 9 bases fit TRBD1. The CDR3 runs 16 residues. Germline assignment: CDR1 ENHRY and CDR2 SYGVKD. V shed 6 bases and J 3 bases; nucleotides not matched to a gene: 8. The CDR3 reads CAISSLRDRDTGELFF. The CDR3 coding sequence is TGTGCCATCAGCTCCCTCCGGGACAGGGACACCGGGGAGCTGTTTTTT.

The gene calls are TRBV6-1 and TRBJ2-7; TRBD1 matches at 8 bases. The CDR3 sequence is 15 residues long. The germline CDR1 and CDR2 sequences are MNHNS and SASEGT. The trim removed 2 bases at V and 4 bases at J, leaving 7 bases unmatched. This CDR3 is CASSEYGTGTYEQYF. As DNA, the CDR3 is TGTGCCAGCAGTGAATATGGGACAGGAACTTACGAGCAGTACTTC.

The rearrangement joins TRBV9 to TRBJ1-1; D not certain. Trimming removed 2 bases at V and 3 bases at J, with 20 bases between. The V gene's germline CDR1 is SGDLS and CDR2 YYNGEE. The CDR3 has 17 residues. Here the CDR3 DNA reads TGTGCCAGCAGCGTTTCGGGCACCTCGACAATGGACACTGAAGCTTTCTTT. Translated, it gives CASSVSGTSTMDTEAFF.

The CDR3 DNA reads TGTGCCAGCAGTTACCGACATGCCACCGGGGAGCTGTTTTTT. This translates into CASSYRHATGELFF. The chain links TRBV6-6 to TRBJ2-2; D gene unclear. The germline V gene has CDR1 MNHNY and CDR2 SVGAGI (reference sequence). CDR3 length: 14 amino acids. V lost 2 bases and J lost 4, with 8 bases in between.

The chain has TRBV5-4 and TRBJ2-3; no clear D gene. V lost 0 bases to trimming and J lost 0 bases, with 8 bases between them. The germline V gene encodes CDR1 SGHNT and CDR2 YYREEE (reference sequence). The CDR3 runs to 15 residues. The CDR3 loop is CASSLAAYSTDTQYF. In nucleotides, the CDR3 is TGTGCCAGCAGCTTGGCCGCCTATAGCACAGATACGCAGTATTTT.

The rearrangement uses TRBV7-6 and TRBJ1-1; no clear D gene. Per germline, CDR1 SGHVS and CDR2 FNYEAQ. This CDR3 has 15 amino acids. The V gene lost 2 bases and the J gene lost 5 bases, with 15 bases spanning the gap. The DNA for the CDR3 is TGTGCCAGCAGCTTATCGGGCGCTTTATTTACTGAAGCTTTCTTT. Translated: CASSLSGALFTEAFF.

This clone was detected a few times. The J gene is TRBJ1-2, the V gene TRBV30, with a tentative D call TRBD1 (6 bases). Trimming cost V 3 bases and J 0 bases, with 14 bases left between them. CDR3 size: 15 residues. Germline CDR1 GTSNPN, CDR2 SVGIG (reference sequence). The CDR3 loop reads CAWRPGGLANYGYTF. CDR3 coding DNA: TGTGCCTGGAGACCGGGGGGCTTGGCTAACTATGGCTACACCTTC.

The V and J genes are TRBV10-3 and TRBJ1-1, with 7 bases aligning to TRBD1. J lost 2 bases, V lost 6 bases, and 9 bases had no gene match. This CDR3 has 15 residues. Germline loops: CDR1 ENHRY, CDR2 SYGVKD. CDR3 region: CAIRLGTAANTEAFF. CDR3 sequence (DNA): TGTGCCATCAGACTTGGGACAGCCGCCAACACTGAAGCTTTCTTT.

The chain couples TRBV12-5 to TRBJ2-1, with 13 bases fitting TRBD2. CDR1 is LGHNT, CDR2 FRNRAP, per germline. The CDR3 has 21 amino acids. V lost 3 bases to trimming and J lost 5 bases; unmatched junction nucleotides: 19. CDR3 DNA: TGTGCTAGTGGTTTCTCTGTTGGTGGACTAGCGGGAGTACCGGTGCACAATGAGCAGTTCTTC. This encodes CASGFSVGGLAGVPVHNEQFF.

The CDR3 bases are TGTGCCAGCAGCCGTATGGCTCCGGGAACTAGCGGGAGGGGGGGCTACAATGAGCAGTTCTTC. Its translation: CASSRMAPGTSGRGGYNEQFF. The chain is built from TRBV3-1 (or the pseudogene TRBV3-2) and TRBJ2-1; 13 bases agree with TRBD2. Germline V gives CDR1 LGHDT, CDR2 YNNKEL (reference sequence). The CDR3 covers 21 residues. Germline trimming cut 4 bases from V and 3 bases from J; bases unmatched to any gene: 18.

The chain couples TRBV2 to TRBJ1-2, with D unclear. The CDR3 length is 18 residues. Trimming removed 10 bases from V and 5 bases from J, with 32 bases in between. Germline CDR1 SNHLY, CDR2 FYNNEI. Here the CDR3 DNA reads TGTGCCACTGCTTCCCCCGTTCTTCGCGGTCGGGCCCAATATGGCTACACCTTC. Amino acids: CATASPVLRGRAQYGYTF. The whole variable domain, filled in from reference TRBV2 and TRBJ1-2, reads EPEVTQTPSHQVTQMGQEVILRCVPISNHLYFYWYRQILGQKVEFLVSFYNNEISEKSEIFDDQFSVERPDGSNFTLKIRSTKLEDSAMYFCATASPVLRGRAQYGYTFGSGTRLTVV.

The chain uses TRBV5-5 and TRBJ2-5; D perhaps matches TRBD1 (6 bases). The CDR3 contains 14 residues. The germline V gene has CDR1 SGHKS and CDR2 YYEKEE (reference sequence). Deletions cut 4 bases from V and 1 base from J, with 11 bases between. The CDR3 loop reads CASSQLTGQETQYF. CDR3 coding DNA: TGTGCCAGCAGCCAACTGACAGGCCAAGAGACCCAGTACTTC.

This rearrangement joins TRBV5-1 to TRBJ1-1; D is unresolved. Germline V gene data show CDR1 as SGHRS and CDR2 as YFSETQ. The CDR3 is 14 amino acids. Trimming left V 3 bases short and J 11 bases short, with 20 bases between. Here the CDR3 reads CASSSQPEGDAAFF. The CDR3 bases are TGCGCCAGCAGCTCACAACCCGAGGGAGACGCGGCTTTCTTT.